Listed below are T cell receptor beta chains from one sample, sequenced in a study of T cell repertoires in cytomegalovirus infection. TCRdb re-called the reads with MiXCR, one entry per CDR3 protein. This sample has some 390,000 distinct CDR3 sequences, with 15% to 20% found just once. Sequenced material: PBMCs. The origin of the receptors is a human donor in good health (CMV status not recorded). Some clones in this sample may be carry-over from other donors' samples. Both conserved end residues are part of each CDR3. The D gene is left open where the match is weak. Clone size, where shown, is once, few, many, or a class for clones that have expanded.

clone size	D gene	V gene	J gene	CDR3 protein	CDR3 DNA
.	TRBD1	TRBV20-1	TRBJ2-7	CSASPTGTGQPYGQYF	TGCAGTGCTAGTCCGACCGGGACAGGGCAACCCTACGGGCAGTACTTC
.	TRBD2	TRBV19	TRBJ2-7	CASSKIAGDITGEQYF	TGTGCCAGTAGTAAGATAGCGGGAGACATCACTGGCGAGCAGTACTTC
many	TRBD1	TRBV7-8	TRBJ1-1	CASRVDRGQTEAFF	TGTGCCAGCAGGGTGGACAGGGGGCAAACTGAAGCTTTCTTT
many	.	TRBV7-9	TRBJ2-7	CASSRTPQNEQYF	TGTGCCAGCAGCCGGACCCCGCAGAACGAGCAGTACTTC
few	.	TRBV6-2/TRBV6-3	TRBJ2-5	CASSYEVFSAQYF	TGTGCCAGCAGTTACGAAGTGTTTTCGGCCCAGTACTTC
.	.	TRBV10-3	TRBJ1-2	CAISDEAGLEGYTF	TGTGCCATCAGTGACGAGGCAGGGTTGGAAGGCTACACCTTC
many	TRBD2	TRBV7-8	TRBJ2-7	CASSVGTSGGYEQYF	TGTGCCAGCAGCGTTGGGACTAGCGGGGGCTACGAGCAGTACTTC
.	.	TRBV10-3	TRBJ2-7	CAISWTSSYEQYF	TGTGCCATCAGTTGGACAAGCTCCTACGAGCAGTACTTC
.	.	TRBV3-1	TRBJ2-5	CASSQDNDPQETQYF	TGTGCCAGCAGCCAAGACAACGACCCCCAAGAGACCCAGTACTTC
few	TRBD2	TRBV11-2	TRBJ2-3	CASSLRLAGGTDTQYF	TGTGCCAGCAGCCTCCGACTAGCGGGGGGCACAGATACGCAGTATTTT
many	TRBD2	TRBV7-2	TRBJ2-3	CASSYLAGVVDTQYF	TGTGCCAGCAGCTATCTAGCGGGAGTTGTAGATACGCAGTATTTT
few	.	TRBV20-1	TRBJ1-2	CSARGQGRISNYGYTF	TGCAGTGCTAGAGGGCAGGGGAGAATATCTAACTATGGCTACACCTTC
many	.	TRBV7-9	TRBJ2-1	CASKPKVGQIRNYEQFF	TGTGCCAGCAAACCTAAGGTCGGACAGATTCGGAATTATGAGCAGTTCTTC
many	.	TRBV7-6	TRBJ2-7	CASSPKLGHEQYF	TGTGCCAGCAGCCCCAAACTAGGGCACGAGCAGTACTTC
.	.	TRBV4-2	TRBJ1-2	CASSQDAGILYGYTF	TGTGCCAGCAGCCAGGACGCCGGGATCCTATATGGCTACACCTTC
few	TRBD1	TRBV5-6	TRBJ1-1	CASRRTGTSEAFF	TGTGCCAGCAGAAGGACAGGGACCTCTGAAGCTTTCTTT
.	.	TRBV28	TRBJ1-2	CASITVAAPYGYTF	TGTGCCAGCATTACGGTGGCAGCCCCCTATGGCTACACCTTC
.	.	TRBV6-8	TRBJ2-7	CASTPGGQSYEQYF	TGTGCCAGCACCCCGGGGGGACAATCCTACGAGCAGTACTTC
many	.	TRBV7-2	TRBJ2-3	CASSLFRGAGDTQYF	TGTGCCAGCAGCTTATTTCGCGGGGCGGGGGATACGCAGTATTTT
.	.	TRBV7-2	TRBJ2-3	CASSPTPFVAQYF	TGTGCCAGCAGCCCAACACCCTTCGTGGCGCAGTATTTT
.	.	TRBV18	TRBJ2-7	CASSPVPGNGHEQYF	TGTGCCAGCTCACCAGTCCCGGGGAATGGCCACGAGCAGTACTTC
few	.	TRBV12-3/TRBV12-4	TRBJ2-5	CASRRDGGGETQYF	TGTGCCAGCAGACGGGACGGAGGTGGGGAGACCCAGTACTTC
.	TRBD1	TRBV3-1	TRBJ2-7	CASSHRQGSSYEQYF	TGTGCCAGCAGCCACCGACAGGGTAGCTCCTACGAGCAGTACTTC
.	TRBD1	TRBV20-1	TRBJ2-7	CGARDRGYEQYF	TGCGGTGCTCGCGACAGGGGCTACGAGCAGTACTTC
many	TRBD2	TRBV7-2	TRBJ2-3	CASSLVSTGGTDTQYF	TGTGCCAGCAGCTTAGTGTCAACGGGAGGGACAGATACGCAGTATTTT
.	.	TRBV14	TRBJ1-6	CASSQVGGSPLHF	TGTGCCAGCAGCCAGGTGGGGGGTTCACCCCTCCACTTT
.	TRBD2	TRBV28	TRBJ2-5	CASSPRLAGVRKETQYF	TGTGCCAGCAGTCCCCGACTAGCGGGAGTTCGTAAAGAGACCCAGTACTTC
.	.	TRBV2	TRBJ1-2	CASAGQGPIYGYTF	TGTGCCAGCGCGGGGCAGGGTCCTATCTATGGCTACACCTTC
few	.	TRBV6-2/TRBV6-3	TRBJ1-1	CASLGTLNTEAFF	TGTGCCAGCTTAGGTACGTTGAACACTGAAGCTTTCTTT
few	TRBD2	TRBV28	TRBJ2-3	CAIQTSGVADTQYF	TGTGCCATCCAGACTAGCGGGGTTGCAGATACGCAGTATTTT
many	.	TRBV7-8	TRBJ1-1	CASRTGHSNTEAFF	TGTGCCAGCAGGACGGGACACTCGAACACTGAAGCTTTCTTT